The 30 T cell receptor beta chains below come from one sample, sequenced in a study of blood T cell repertoires in COVID-19. Using immunoSEQ multiplex PCR, the repertoire was profiled, and TCRdb retains in-frame clones only, with some absent. The table has fewer than 600,000 clones, over 75% seen once. What was sequenced was PBMCs or T cells enriched from blood (not recorded which). Receptors originate from a middle-aged woman who had recovered from COVID-19.

This sequence joins TRBV5-8 and TRBJ2-7; 7 bases match TRBD1. V was clipped by 1 base and J by 2 bases; unmatched bases: 9. Germline V gene lookup returns CDR1 SGHTS and CDR2 YDEGEE. The length of the CDR3 is 16 residues. CDR3 bases: TGTGCCAGCAGCTTGTCTGGTAGGGGGACAGCCTACGAGCAGTACTTC. It codes for CASSLSGRGTAYEQYF.

V and J are TRBV5-1 and TRBJ2-7; D is perhaps TRBD2 (5 bases). This CDR3 region has 14 residues. The ends were cut back, 2 bases at V and 0 bases at J, with 9 bases in the middle. Looked up from germline, CDR1 is SGHRS and CDR2 is YFSETQ. For the CDR3, the DNA is TGCGCCAGCAGCTTCGGACTGGTCTCCTACGAGCAGTACTTC. This codes for CASSFGLVSYEQYF.

The sample holds a few counts of this clone. The chain combines TRBV29-1 with TRBJ1-2; 7 bases fit TRBD1. CDR3 length: 14 residues. Per germline, CDR1 SQVTM and CDR2 ANQGSEA. V shed 7 bases and J 2 bases; nucleotides not matched to a gene: 10. CDR3 residues: CSASLDRTNYGYTF. CDR3 DNA sequence: TGCAGCGCCTCCTTGGACAGGACGAACTATGGCTACACCTTC.

The genes are TRBV19 and TRBJ2-7, with TRBD2 matching over 7 bases. The CDR3 has 16 residues. Germline-derived CDR1 and CDR2 are LNHDA and SQIVND (reference sequence). V shed 5 bases, J shed 4 bases, and the junction held 14 bases outside the gene matches. This CDR3 reads CASSPKTSSGRYEQYF. DNA of the CDR3: TGTGCCAGTAGTCCGAAGACTAGCTCCGGTCGATACGAGCAGTACTTC.

The chain carries TRBV4-3 and TRBJ2-4; TRBD1 matches at 7 bases. Germline trimming cut 1 base from V and 2 bases from J; bases unmatched to any gene: 8. Germline assignment: CDR1 LGHNA and CDR2 YSLEER. The CDR3 spans 17 residues. The CDR3 DNA reads as TGCGCCAGCAGCCAAGGGAGAGGGGGCTCGTCCAAAAACATTCAGTACTTC. Translation: CASSQGRGGSSKNIQYF.

The V gene is TRBV14, the J gene TRBJ1-2; 9 nucleotides agree with TRBD1. The germline V gene encodes CDR1 SGHDN and CDR2 FVKESK. Unmatched junction bases numbered 15, after V lost 4 bases and J lost 6 bases. The CDR3 extends over 17 amino acids. For the CDR3, the DNA is TGTGCCAGCAGCCCATGGACAGGGGAGGAAGATAGAAATGGCTACACCTTC. Its translation is CASSPWTGEEDRNGYTF.

The rearrangement uses TRBV6-2 or TRBV6-3 and TRBJ2-7; D gene unclear. CDR3 length: 15 residues. From germline, CDR1 is MNHEY and CDR2 SVGEGT. V was clipped by 2 bases and J by 2 bases, with 13 bases between them. CDR3 sequence (DNA): TGTGCCAGCAGTTACGGTCAACCTCGGGCCTACGAGCAGTACTTC. It translates to CASSYGQPRAYEQYF.

This clone was found once. The chain is built from TRBV5-1 and TRBJ1-3; 8 bases are a match to TRBD1. The CDR3 is made up of 15 amino acids. The junction had 2 bases not matched to a gene; V was cut back by 1 base and J by 2 bases. The germline CDR1 and CDR2 sequences are SGHRS and YFSETQ. The CDR3 loop is CASSLPTGAGNTIYF. The CDR3 coding sequence is TGCGCCAGCAGCTTGCCGACAGGGGCTGGAAACACCATATATTTT.

The count of this clone is one. V and J are TRBV5-5 and TRBJ1-1, with TRBD1 as a possible D gene (5 bases). CDR3 length: 15 residues. Germline V lookup: CDR1 SGHKS, CDR2 YYEKEE (reference sequence). Trimming removed 4 bases at V and 2 bases at J, with 15 bases between. The CDR3 region is CASSSGRGSNTEAFF. In DNA, the CDR3 is TGTGCCAGCAGCAGTGGGAGGGGATCCAACACTGAAGCTTTCTTT.

The chain employs TRBV2 and TRBJ2-7, with D uncertain. The CDR3 spans 14 residues. V gave up 4 bases and J gave up 5 bases, with 15 bases separating them. The germline gives CDR1 SNHLY, CDR2 FYNNEI. CDR3 DNA: TGTGCCAGCAGTGGACGGGTCACTACGGACGAGCAGTACTTC. Its protein product is CASSGRVTTDEQYF.

The CDR3: CSVEDRAQTMNTEAFF. DNA of the CDR3: TGCAGCGTTGAAGATCGTGCACAGACCATGAACACTGAAGCTTTCTTT. This sequence joins TRBV29-1 and TRBJ1-1; unclear D gene. The germline V gene has CDR1 SQVTM and CDR2 ANQGSEA. The length of the CDR3 is 16 residues. V was trimmed by 0 bases and J by 0 bases, leaving 14 bases between them.

The chain links TRBV4-1 to TRBJ1-3, with D unclear. The germline V and J ends were trimmed by 1 base and 0 bases, with 22 bases remaining between them. This CDR3 comprises 20 residues. Germline CDR1 reads MGHRA; CDR2 reads YSYEKL. The CDR3 region is CASSQVPRVAVMSSGNTIYF. Here the CDR3 DNA reads TGCGCCAGCAGCCAAGTCCCCCGGGTGGCAGTGATGAGCTCTGGAAACACCATATATTTT.

The genes are TRBV6-2 or TRBV6-3 and TRBJ1-1; D gene uncertain. Germline V CDR1 and CDR2: MNHEY, SVGEGT. The ends were cut back, 5 bases at V and 11 bases at J, with 21 bases in the middle. This CDR3 has 14 residues. The CDR3 nucleotides read TGTGCCAGCAGTACCCGGGTGGTAGGCCACGGGGCTTTCTTT. Protein product: CASSTRVVGHGAFF.

The table lists this clone with a count of one. The chain links TRBV5-6 to TRBJ2-1, with 9 bases identical to TRBD2. Unmatched junction bases numbered 9, after V lost 4 bases and J lost 4 bases. There are 16 residues in the CDR3. CDR1 and CDR2 from the germline V gene are SGHDT and YYEEEE. This CDR3 is CASSDPTSGHYNEQFF. CDR3 DNA: TGTGCCAGCAGCGACCCCACTAGCGGGCATTACAATGAGCAGTTCTTC.

The rearrangement links TRBV5-4 to TRBJ2-5; no definite D call. This CDR3 has 13 residues. Trimming cost V 4 bases and J 4 bases, with 11 bases left between them. CDR1 and CDR2 from the germline V gene are SGHNT and YYREEE (reference sequence). The CDR3 loop reads CASSVPPGETQYF. CDR3 bases: TGTGCCAGCAGCGTCCCCCCAGGAGAGACCCAGTACTTC.

This clone was picked up one time. The J gene is TRBJ2-7, the V gene TRBV5-1; 9 nucleotides align to TRBD1. Looked up from germline, CDR1 is SGHRS and CDR2 is YFSETQ. The V segment lost 0 bases and the J segment 6 bases; nucleotides outside the gene matches: 7. The CDR3 is 15 residues long. CDR3 loop: CASSLAGQGSGEQYF. The DNA for the CDR3 is TGCGCCAGCAGCTTGGCCGGACAGGGGAGTGGCGAGCAGTACTTC.

Many counts were recorded for this clone. The V and J genes are TRBV30 and TRBJ1-3; D might be TRBD1 (6 bases). V dropped 8 bases and J dropped 2 bases, with 7 bases sitting between them. The germline V gene encodes CDR1 GTSNPN and CDR2 SVGIG (reference sequence). CDR3 length: 11 residues. CDR3 sequence (DNA): TGTGCCAACAGGGCTGGAAACACCATATATTTT. Its protein is CANRAGNTIYF.

The chain recombines TRBV18 with TRBJ2-2, with no clear D. The length of the CDR3 is 17 residues. Germline V CDR1 and CDR2: KGHSH, LQKENI. V was clipped by 1 base and J by 3 bases, with 15 bases between them. CDR3 loop: CASSPLVGLRDTGELFF. CDR3 DNA: TGTGCCAGCTCACCACTCGTCGGCCTCCGGGACACCGGGGAGCTGTTTTTT.

Points on this clone: Different DNA sequences within this sample yield the same CDR3. V and J are TRBV7-2 and TRBJ2-5; 12 bases are a match to TRBD2. The germline V gene encodes CDR1 SGHTA and CDR2 FQGNSA. This CDR3 contains 18 residues. V shed 0 bases and J 5 bases; nucleotides not matched to a gene: 10. CDR3 sequence (DNA): TGTGCCAGCAGCTTAGCCTCCGGGACTAGCGGGTCGTCGGAGACCCAGTACTTC. This translates into CASSLASGTSGSSETQYF.

The chain carries TRBV10-3 and TRBJ1-5, with TRBD1 identical over 8 bases. Trimming removed 2 bases from V and 6 bases from J; junction bases left unmatched: 12. CDR3 length: 17 residues. CDR1 ENHRY and CDR2 SYGVKD come from the germline V gene. CDR3 DNA: TGTGCCATCAGTGAGGGTCTCGGACAGGGTCGAGGTCAGCCCCAGCATTTT. Its protein is CAISEGLGQGRGQPQHF.

V is TRBV18 and J is TRBJ1-2, with D possibly matching TRBD1 (5 bases). The CDR3 loop spans 14 amino acids. The germline V gene has CDR1 KGHSH and CDR2 LQKENI. Trimming took off 5 bases at V and 7 bases at J, with 17 bases between the two ends. CDR3 in DNA: TGTGCCAGCTCATCTTCAGACAGATTTGGTGGCTACACCTTC. Its translation is CASSSSDRFGGYTF.

V and J are TRBV29-1 and TRBJ1-1; a weak D match, TRBD1 (5 bases). The V end was cut by 6 bases, the J end by 0 bases, with 11 bases between. Germline V gene data show CDR1 as SQVTM and CDR2 as ANQGSEA. The CDR3 sequence is 13 residues long. The CDR3 protein is CSVDDSLNTEAFF. CDR3 sequence (DNA): TGCAGCGTGGATGACAGCCTGAACACTGAAGCTTTCTTT.

This rearrangement joins TRBV7-2 to TRBJ1-1, with D perhaps matching TRBD1 (5 bases). V was trimmed by 3 bases and J by 8 bases, leaving 13 bases between them. This CDR3 is 13 amino acids long. Looked up from germline, CDR1 is SGHTA and CDR2 is FQGNSA. The CDR3 nucleotides read TGTGCCAGCAGCTTTCGACAGTCGAGCGAAGCTTTCTTT. This codes for CASSFRQSSEAFF. The complete variable domain, with remaining parts taken from reference TRBV7-2 and TRBJ1-1, reads GAGVSQSPSNKVTEKGKDVELRCDPISGHTALYWYRQSLGQGLEFLIYFQGNSAPDKSGLPSDRFSAERTGGSVSTLTIQRTQQEDSAVYLCASSFRQSSEAFFGQGTRLTVV.

The rearrangement links TRBV19 to TRBJ1-2; D is perhaps TRBD1 (6 bases). This CDR3 comprises 15 residues. The germline CDR1 and CDR2 sequences are LNHDA and SQIVND (reference sequence). V was cut by 8 bases and J by 0 bases, with 16 bases left in between. The CDR3 DNA is TGTGCCAGTGTAAGAGGACAGAACACTAACTATGGCTACACCTTC. Encoded protein: CASVRGQNTNYGYTF.

The chain recombines TRBV19 with TRBJ2-5; D is unresolved. Germline V gene lookup returns CDR1 LNHDA and CDR2 SQIVND (reference sequence). This CDR3 is 11 amino acids long. V was pared by 10 bases and J by 4 bases, with 10 bases between. CDR3: CATGYIETQYF. For the CDR3, the DNA is TGTGCCACCGGGTATATAGAGACCCAGTACTTC. Complete variable domain (other parts from reference TRBV19 and TRBJ2-5): DGGITQSPKYLFRKEGQNVTLSCEQNLNHDAMYWYRQDPGQGLRLIYYSQIVNDFQKGDIAEGYSVSREKKESFPLTVTSAQKNPTAFYLCATGYIETQYFGPGTRLLVL.

The chain carries TRBV9 and TRBJ2-3, with 11 bases lining up with TRBD2. V dropped 4 bases and J dropped 3; count of bases not matched to a gene: 7. This CDR3 spans 16 amino acids. Germline loops: CDR1 SGDLS, CDR2 YYNGEE. The DNA of the CDR3 is TGTGCCAGCAGCCCCCGGGGACTAGCGGCTACAGATACGCAGTATTTT. Protein sequence: CASSPRGLAATDTQYF. Based on the CDR3 plus reference TRBV9 and TRBJ2-3, the full variable domain is DSGVTQTPKHLITATGQRVTLRCSPRSGDLSVYWYQQSLDQGLQFLIQYYNGEERAKGNILERFSAQQFPDLHSELNLSSLELGDSALYFCASSPRGLAATDTQYFGPGTRLTVL.

This clone was recorded a few times. This chain connects TRBV6-6 to TRBJ1-1; D remains ambiguous. Germline V gene sequence: CDR1 MNHNY, CDR2 SVGAGI (reference sequence). The CDR3 has 12 residues. The germline V and J ends were trimmed by 5 bases and 3 bases, with 7 bases remaining between them. CDR3 amino acids: CASSTDYTEAFF. CDR3 nucleotides: TGTGCCAGCAGTACCGACTACACTGAAGCTTTCTTT.

The V call is TRBV19, the J call TRBJ2-7, with D perhaps matching TRBD2 (6 bases). The CDR3 is 14 residues long. CDR1 and CDR2 (germline): LNHDA, SQIVND (reference sequence). Trimming took off 6 bases at V and 3 bases at J, with 15 bases between the two ends. CDR3 in amino acids: CASSPALRGYEQYF. In nucleotides, the CDR3 is TGTGCCAGTAGCCCCGCATTGCGGGGCTACGAGCAGTACTTC. Full variable domain (missing parts from reference TRBV19 and TRBJ2-7): DGGITQSPKYLFRKEGQNVTLSCEQNLNHDAMYWYRQDPGQGLRLIYYSQIVNDFQKGDIAEGYSVSREKKESFPLTVTSAQKNPTAFYLCASSPALRGYEQYFGPGTRLTVT.

This clone was found once. The chain recombines TRBV7-9 with TRBJ2-2, with D tentatively TRBD1 (5 bases). Deletions cut 5 bases from V and 6 bases from J, with 22 bases between. CDR3 length: 17 amino acids. Germline lookup yields CDR1 SEHNR and CDR2 FQNEAQ (reference sequence). This CDR3 is CASSPPGTGPLAGELFF. The CDR3 DNA is TGTGCCAGCAGCCCCCCCGGAACAGGACCCTTGGCCGGGGAGCTGTTTTTT.

The rearrangement joins TRBV11-3 to TRBJ2-7, with 9 bases fitting TRBD2. Germline loops: CDR1 SGHNT, CDR2 YENEEA. The CDR3 spans 16 residues. Losses at the gene ends were 5 bases for V and 5 bases for J; bases not matched to a gene: 13. The CDR3 DNA follows: TGTGCCAGCAGCACGAGGGGTAGCGGGAGTTCCCACGAGCAGTACTTC. It codes for CASSTRGSGSSHEQYF.